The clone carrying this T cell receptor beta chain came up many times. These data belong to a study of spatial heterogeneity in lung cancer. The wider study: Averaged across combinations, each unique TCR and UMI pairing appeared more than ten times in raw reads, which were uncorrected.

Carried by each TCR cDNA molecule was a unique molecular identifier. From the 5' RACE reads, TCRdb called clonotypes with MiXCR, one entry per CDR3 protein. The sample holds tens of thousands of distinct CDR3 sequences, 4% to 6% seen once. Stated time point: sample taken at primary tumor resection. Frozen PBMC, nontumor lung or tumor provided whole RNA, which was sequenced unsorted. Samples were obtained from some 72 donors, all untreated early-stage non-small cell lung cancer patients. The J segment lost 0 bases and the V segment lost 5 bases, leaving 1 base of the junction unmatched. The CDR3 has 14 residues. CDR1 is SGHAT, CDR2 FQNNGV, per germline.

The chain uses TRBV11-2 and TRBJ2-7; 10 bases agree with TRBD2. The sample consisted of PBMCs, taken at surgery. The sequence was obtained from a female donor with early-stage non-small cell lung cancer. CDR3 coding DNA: TGTGCCAGCAGCGCTAGCGGGAGCTCCTACGAGCAGTACTTC. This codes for CASSASGSSYEQYF.